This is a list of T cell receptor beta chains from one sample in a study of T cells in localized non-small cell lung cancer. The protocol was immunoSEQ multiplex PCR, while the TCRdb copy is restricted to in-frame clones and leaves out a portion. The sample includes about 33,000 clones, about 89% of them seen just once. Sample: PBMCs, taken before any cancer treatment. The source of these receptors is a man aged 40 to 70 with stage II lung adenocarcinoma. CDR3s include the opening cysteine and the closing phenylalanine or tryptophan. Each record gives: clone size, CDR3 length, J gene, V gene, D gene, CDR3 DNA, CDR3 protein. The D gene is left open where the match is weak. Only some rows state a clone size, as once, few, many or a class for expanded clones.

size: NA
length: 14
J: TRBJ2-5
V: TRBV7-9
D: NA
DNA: TGTGCCAGCAGCGTAACGTCAGTTCAAGAGACCCAGTACTTC
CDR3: CASSVTSVQETQYF

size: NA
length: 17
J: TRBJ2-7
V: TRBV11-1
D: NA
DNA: TGTGCCAGCAGCTTAGGAGTTTCCGGGACATTAGCCTACGAGCAGTACTTC
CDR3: CASSLGVSGTLAYEQYF

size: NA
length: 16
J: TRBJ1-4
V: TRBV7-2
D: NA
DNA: TGTGCCAGCAGCCTTGACAGCTACAACCCTAATGAAAAACTGTTTTTT
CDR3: CASSLDSYNPNEKLFF

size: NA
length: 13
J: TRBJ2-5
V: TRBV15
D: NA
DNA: TGTGCCACCAGCAGAGATCCGGGAGAGACCCAGTACTTC
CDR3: CATSRDPGETQYF

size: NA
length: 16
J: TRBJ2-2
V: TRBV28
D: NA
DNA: TGTGCCAGCAGTAAACGTCGACAGGCGAACACCGGGGAGCTGTTTTTT
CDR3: CASSKRRQANTGELFF

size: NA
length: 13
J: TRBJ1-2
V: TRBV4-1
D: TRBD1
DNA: TGCGCCAGCAGCCAAGAAGGGGGCGCGGGCTACACCTTC
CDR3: CASSQEGGAGYTF

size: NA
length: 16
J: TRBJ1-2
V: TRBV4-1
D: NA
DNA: TGCGCCAGCAGCCAAGAGGTAGGCAGTCCTCTGGGGAGCTACACCTTC
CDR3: CASSQEVGSPLGSYTF

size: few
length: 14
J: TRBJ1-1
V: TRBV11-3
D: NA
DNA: TGTGCCAGCAGCTTAAGAGCCAGGAACACTGAAGCTTTCTTT
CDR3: CASSLRARNTEAFF

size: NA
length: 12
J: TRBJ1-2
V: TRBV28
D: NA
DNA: TGTGCCAGCAGTCGTGGACTGTGGGGCTACACCTTC
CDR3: CASSRGLWGYTF

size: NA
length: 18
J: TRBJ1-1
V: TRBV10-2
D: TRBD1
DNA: TGCGCCAGCAGTACTTCTTGGGGACAGGGGATTATGAACACTGAAGCTTTCTTT
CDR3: CASSTSWGQGIMNTEAFF

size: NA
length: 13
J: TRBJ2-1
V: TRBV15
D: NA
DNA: TGTGCCACCAGCAGAGATTCTGCTAGCCGGCAGTTCTTC
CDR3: CATSRDSASRQFF

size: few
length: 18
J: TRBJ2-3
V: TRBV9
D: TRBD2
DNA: TGTGCCAGCAGCCCTAGTGGGACTAGCGGGAGGGAGACAGATACGCAGTATTTT
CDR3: CASSPSGTSGRETDTQYF

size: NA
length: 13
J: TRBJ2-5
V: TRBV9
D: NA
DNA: TGTGCCAGCAGCGTAGATTCGGAAGAGACCCAGTACTTC
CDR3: CASSVDSEETQYF

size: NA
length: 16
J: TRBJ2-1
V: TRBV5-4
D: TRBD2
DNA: TGTGCCAGCAGCCCGGCCGGCGGGGGCTCCTACAATGAGCAGTTCTTC
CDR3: CASSPAGGGSYNEQFF

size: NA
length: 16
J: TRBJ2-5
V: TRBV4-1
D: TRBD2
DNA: TGCGCCAGCAGCCCCGAAGGGTTGCGGGAGGTAAAGACCCAGTACTTC
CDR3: CASSPEGLREVKTQYF

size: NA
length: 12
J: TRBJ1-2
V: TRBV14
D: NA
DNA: TGTGCCAGCAGCCAAGGGGGGTTTGGCTACACCTTC
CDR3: CASSQGGFGYTF

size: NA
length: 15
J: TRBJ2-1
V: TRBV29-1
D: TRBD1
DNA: TGCAGCGCCGGACAGGGGGTCTCTACCTACAATGAGCAGTTCTTC
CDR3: CSAGQGVSTYNEQFF

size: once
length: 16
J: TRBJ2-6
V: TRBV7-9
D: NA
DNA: TGTGCCAGCAGCTTAGTCGTCCCCTCTGGGGCCAACGTCCTGACTTTC
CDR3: CASSLVVPSGANVLTF

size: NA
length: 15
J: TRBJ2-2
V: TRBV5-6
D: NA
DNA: TGTGCCAGCAGCTTGCGCCCGTCAGGCACCGGGGAGCTGTTTTTT
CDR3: CASSLRPSGTGELFF

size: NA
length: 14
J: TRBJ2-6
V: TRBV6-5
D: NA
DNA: TGTGCCAGCAGTGTTAACTCTGGGGCCAACGTCCTGACTTTC
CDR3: CASSVNSGANVLTF

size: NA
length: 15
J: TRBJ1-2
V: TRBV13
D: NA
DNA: TGTGCCAGCAGACCCTCGGACGGAGAAAATTATGGCTACACCTTC
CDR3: CASRPSDGENYGYTF

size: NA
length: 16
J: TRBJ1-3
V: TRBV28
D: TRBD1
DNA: TGTGCCAGCAGTTCCCGGGACAGGGGGGCTGGAAACACCATATATTTT
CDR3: CASSSRDRGAGNTIYF

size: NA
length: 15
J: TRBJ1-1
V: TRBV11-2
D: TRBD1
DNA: TGTGCCAGCAGCCCTGCCAGGGGGGCGAACACTGAAGCTTTCTTT
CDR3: CASSPARGANTEAFF

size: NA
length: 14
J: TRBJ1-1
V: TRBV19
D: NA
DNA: TGTGCCAGTAGTATCAGGGGCTGGGGCACTGAAGCTTTCTTT
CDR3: CASSIRGWGTEAFF

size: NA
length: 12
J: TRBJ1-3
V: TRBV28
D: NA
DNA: TGTGCCACCAGTAGGTCTGGAAACACCATATATTTT
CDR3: CATSRSGNTIYF

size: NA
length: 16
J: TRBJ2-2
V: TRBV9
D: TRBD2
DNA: TGTGCCAGCAGCGCGGCCCAGCGGGAGTCAGCCGGGGAGCTGTTTTTT
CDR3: CASSAAQRESAGELFF